These 26 T cell receptor beta chains originate from one sample sequenced in a study of blood T cell repertoires in COVID-19. Repertoires were generated with immunoSEQ multiplex PCR, while TCRdb's copy carries only in-frame clones and drops some. The sample lists 200,000 to 250,000 clones; 85% to 90% were seen once. Input material: peripheral blood. These receptors were collected from a man over 45 with acute or convalescent COVID-19.

The V call is TRBV9, the J call TRBJ1-4; D is perhaps TRBD1 (5 bases). The V gene's germline CDR1 is SGDLS and CDR2 YYNGEE. V lost 3 bases and J lost 4, with 10 bases in between. The CDR3 spans 14 residues. The CDR3 is CASSAFDSNEKLFF. The CDR3, as DNA: TGTGCCAGCAGCGCTTTCGACAGTAATGAAAAACTGTTTTTT.

V and J are TRBV18 and TRBJ1-1; the D is unclear. The CDR3 consists of 14 residues. Trimming took off 2 bases at V and 1 base at J, with 8 bases between the two ends. In germline, CDR1 is KGHSH, CDR2 LQKENI. CDR3 in amino acids: CASSPNRQNTEAFF. For the CDR3, the DNA is TGTGCCAGCTCACCAAACAGACAGAACACTGAAGCTTTCTTT.

The chain employs TRBV2 and TRBJ1-4, with TRBD1 matching 7 bases. Germline V lookup: CDR1 SNHLY, CDR2 FYNNEI. The length of the CDR3 is 13 residues. Trimming removed 6 bases from V and 4 bases from J; junction bases left unmatched: 2. CDR3 nucleotide sequence: TGTGCCAGCAGGGACAGGTTTAATGAAAAACTGTTTTTT. Its protein is CASRDRFNEKLFF.

CDR3 protein: CASSGALGRGYGYTF. The CDR3 nucleotides read TGTGCCAGTTCTGGGGCCCTGGGCAGGGGCTATGGCTACACCTTC. The chain uses TRBV19 and TRBJ1-2, with a possible D match to TRBD1 (6 bases). The CDR3 is 15 amino acids. The germline V gene encodes CDR1 LNHDA and CDR2 SQIVND (reference sequence). V was trimmed by 8 bases and J by 4 bases, leaving 20 bases between them.

V gene TRBV19 combines with J gene TRBJ1-2; 7 bases are a match to TRBD1. There are 17 residues in the CDR3. The V gene end was trimmed by 0 bases and the J gene end by 0 bases; junction bases not matched to a gene: 7. The germline gives CDR1 LNHDA, CDR2 SQIVND (reference sequence). CDR3: CASSIDLPQGTNYGYTF. In nucleotides, the CDR3 is TGTGCCAGTAGTATAGATCTACCACAGGGGACTAACTATGGCTACACCTTC.

This clone came up once. The chain combines TRBV5-1 with TRBJ1-1; 7 bases line up with TRBD1. Per germline, CDR1 SGHRS and CDR2 YFSETQ. After removal of 6 bases from V and 2 bases from J, the junction contained 10 bases not matched to a gene. This CDR3 spans 15 amino acids. The CDR3 sequence is CASKTGFGENTEAFF. In DNA, the CDR3 is TGCGCCAGCAAGACAGGGTTTGGAGAAAACACTGAAGCTTTCTTT.

The gene calls are TRBV9 and TRBJ2-1, with a weak D call TRBD2 (5 bases). The CDR3 runs to 15 residues. In germline, CDR1 is SGDLS, CDR2 YYNGEE. V was trimmed by 1 base and J by 8 bases, leaving 16 bases between them. This chain's CDR3 is CASSVFLAGGDEQFF. The CDR3 bases are TGTGCCAGCAGCGTATTCCTAGCTGGAGGCGATGAGCAGTTCTTC.

The chain employs TRBV7-9 and TRBJ1-2; TRBD1 matches at 7 bases. CDR1 is SEHNR, CDR2 FQNEAQ, per germline (reference sequence). The CDR3 spans 16 residues. Trimming took 1 base from V and 4 from J; bases not matched to a gene: 9. This chain's CDR3 is CASSLVRDSRIYGYTF. In nucleotides, the CDR3 is TGTGCCAGCAGCTTAGTCCGGGACAGTCGGATCTATGGCTACACCTTC.

The V call is TRBV20-1, the J call TRBJ2-3; D gene uncertain. V was trimmed by 3 bases and J by 4 bases, leaving 5 bases between them. This CDR3 comprises 11 residues. CDR1 and CDR2 (germline): DFQATT, SNEGSKA (reference sequence). CDR3 residues: CSASSPDTQYF. CDR3 DNA sequence: TGCAGTGCTAGCTCTCCAGATACGCAGTATTTT.

This sequence joins TRBV19 and TRBJ2-7; D is possibly TRBD2 (5 bases). Trimming pared 7 bases from V and 5 bases from J, leaving 18 bases between. Germline-derived CDR1 and CDR2 are LNHDA and SQIVND (reference sequence). The CDR3 is made up of 14 amino acids. Written as DNA, the CDR3 is TGTGCCAGTACCCCTTCGGGGTCTAGGAACGAGCAGTACTTC. Amino acid sequence: CASTPSGSRNEQYF.

The chain combines TRBV10-2 with TRBJ2-4, with D possibly TRBD1 on 6 matching bases. Deletions cut 8 bases from V and 5 bases from J, with 10 bases between. CDR1 WSHSY and CDR2 SAAADI come from the germline V gene. This CDR3 has 12 amino acids. The DNA for the CDR3 is TGCGCCAGCGGGGGCCTGGAAAACATTCAGTACTTC. The encoded protein is CASGGLENIQYF.

The chain couples TRBV5-1 to TRBJ2-1, with 12 bases matching TRBD1. Germline CDR1 is SGHRS and CDR2 is YFSETQ. This CDR3 contains 15 residues. V lost 2 bases and J lost 7; bases outside the gene matches: 4. In nucleotides, the CDR3 is TGCGCCAGCAGCTTTCCGGGACAGGGGGCGAATGAGCAGTTCTTC. It codes for CASSFPGQGANEQFF.

The chain has TRBV11-3 and TRBJ1-1; 10 nucleotides match TRBD1. CDR3 length: 14 residues. The germline V gene encodes CDR1 SGHNT and CDR2 YENEEA. Trimming cost V 5 bases and J 5 bases; bases outside gene matches: 5. The CDR3 DNA follows: TGTGCCAGCAGCCCGACAGGGGGCGGGACTGAAGCTTTCTTT. Translated: CASSPTGGGTEAFF.

The chain joins TRBV7-8 to TRBJ2-3; D is possibly TRBD1 (6 bases). The CDR3 covers 15 residues. The V gene lost 5 bases and the J gene lost 4 bases, with 16 bases spanning the gap. The germline CDR1 and CDR2 sequences are SGHVS and FQNEAQ. The CDR3 spells CASSQDWGRADTQYF. The DNA of the CDR3 is TGTGCCAGCAGCCAGGACTGGGGGCGGGCAGATACGCAGTATTTT. The whole variable domain, remainder taken from reference TRBV7-8 and TRBJ2-3, is GAGVSQSPRYKVAKRGQDVALRCDPISGHVSLFWYQQALGQGPEFLTYFQNEAQLDKSGLPSDRFFAERPEGSVSTLKIQRTQQEDSAVYLCASSQDWGRADTQYFGPGTRLTVL.

The rearrangement joins TRBV20-1 to TRBJ2-3, with TRBD2 as a possible D gene (7 bases). Trimming removed 3 bases from V and 2 bases from J, with 12 bases in between. Germline V gene lookup returns CDR1 DFQATT and CDR2 SNEGSKA (reference sequence). The CDR3 is made up of 14 amino acids. The CDR3 nucleotides are TGCAGTGCTAGTAACGGGGGGCTCACAGATACGCAGTATTTT. This gives the protein CSASNGGLTDTQYF.

V usage is TRBV10-3 and J usage is TRBJ1-6; TRBD1 is a possible D gene (5 bases). This CDR3 has 15 amino acids. V was pared by 4 bases and J by 10 bases, with 17 bases between. Germline V lookup: CDR1 ENHRY, CDR2 SYGVKD. Written as DNA, the CDR3 is TGTGCCATCAGTGGTGGGGAGGGGATAGGGTCACCCCTCCACTTT. It codes for CAISGGEGIGSPLHF.

This chain links TRBV7-2 with TRBJ2-7, with TRBD1 identical over 9 bases. This CDR3 has 13 residues. Germline assignment: CDR1 SGHTA and CDR2 FQGNSA. The V segment lost 4 bases and the J segment 6 bases; nucleotides outside the gene matches: 4. The CDR3 sequence is CASSSGTGREQYF. In nucleotides, the CDR3 is TGTGCCAGCAGCTCCGGGACAGGGCGCGAGCAGTACTTC.

The CDR3 sequence is CASSQVGTVNTGELFF. Written as DNA, the CDR3 is TGTGCCAGCAGCCAAGTAGGGACTGTGAACACCGGGGAGCTGTTTTTT. The rearrangement uses TRBV14 and TRBJ2-2, with D perhaps TRBD2 (6 bases). The CDR3 totals 16 residues. From germline, CDR1 is SGHDN and CDR2 FVKESK. Trimming cost V 1 base and J 1 base, with 10 bases left between them.

This chain joins TRBV2 and TRBJ2-1, with D possibly matching TRBD2 (6 bases). Per germline, CDR1 SNHLY and CDR2 FYNNEI. This CDR3 region has 16 residues. With 7 bases removed from V and 4 bases from J, the gap between germline ends came to 20 bases. Here the CDR3 reads CASTLSGTRSYNEQFF. CDR3 sequence (DNA): TGTGCCAGCACTCTCTCCGGGACTCGGTCTTACAATGAGCAGTTCTTC.

The V call is TRBV18, the J call TRBJ2-4, with D possibly matching TRBD2 (5 bases). The germline V gene has CDR1 KGHSH and CDR2 LQKENI. Trimming took off 3 bases at V and 0 bases at J, with 12 bases between the two ends. The CDR3 covers 16 residues. DNA for the CDR3: TGTGCCAGCTCACCGTTGGAGGAGTTAGCCAAAAACATTCAGTACTTC. Translating gives CASSPLEELAKNIQYF.

The chain is built from TRBV19 and TRBJ2-5, with 8 nucleotides matching TRBD2. The CDR3 consists of 13 residues. The V gene's germline CDR1 is LNHDA and CDR2 SQIVND (reference sequence). V lost 6 bases to trimming and J lost 5 bases; unmatched junction nucleotides: 5. This CDR3 reads CASSGGARETQYF. The CDR3 nucleotides are TGTGCCAGTAGCGGGGGGGCCCGGGAGACCCAGTACTTC. Drawing the rest from reference TRBV19 and TRBJ2-5, the complete variable domain is DGGITQSPKYLFRKEGQNVTLSCEQNLNHDAMYWYRQDPGQGLRLIYYSQIVNDFQKGDIAEGYSVSREKKESFPLTVTSAQKNPTAFYLCASSGGARETQYFGPGTRLLVL.

This chain links TRBV6-5 with TRBJ1-2; TRBD1 agrees at 9 bases. With V trimmed by 7 bases and J by 8 bases, 14 bases remained unmatched. The germline gives CDR1 MNHEY, CDR2 SVGAGI. This CDR3 comprises 15 residues. The CDR3 bases are TGTGCCAGCAAGCCAACCGGGACAGGGAATTGGGGCTACACCTTC. Protein sequence: CASKPTGTGNWGYTF.

The chain carries TRBV11-2 and TRBJ2-1; D is possibly TRBD1 (6 bases). Germline CDR1 SGHAT, CDR2 FQNNGV. The V gene lost 6 bases and the J gene lost 1 base, with 16 bases spanning the gap. The CDR3 runs to 16 residues. As DNA, the CDR3 is TGTGCCAGCAGACCACAGGGCCGGGGTTCCTACAATGAGCAGTTCTTC. Translated: CASRPQGRGSYNEQFF. Variable domain in full (rest from reference TRBV11-2 and TRBJ2-1): EAGVAQSPRYKIIEKRQSVAFWCNPISGHATLYWYQQILGQGPKLLIQFQNNGVVDDSQLPKDRFSAERLKGVDSTLKIQPAKLEDSAVYLCASRPQGRGSYNEQFFGPGTRLTVL.

V and J are TRBV28 and TRBJ1-6; weak D call: TRBD1 (6 bases). Germline V gene sequence: CDR1 MDHEN, CDR2 SYDVKM. V lost 3 bases and J lost 8, with 11 bases in between. The CDR3 runs 14 residues. The CDR3 nucleotides read TGTGCCAGCAGTTTCGGGGGGGCTGATTCACCCCTCCACTTT. Translation: CASSFGGADSPLHF.

This clone has just one count. CDR3 in amino acids: CASSLTGFEKLFF. The CDR3 DNA reads TGTGCCAGCTCACTTACAGGATTCGAAAAACTGTTTTTT. The chain couples TRBV18 to TRBJ1-4; possibly TRBD1 for D (5 bases). The CDR3 has 13 amino acids. The germline V and J ends were trimmed by 4 bases and 8 bases, with 11 bases remaining between them. Per the germline V gene, CDR1 is KGHSH and CDR2 is LQKENI.

V and J are TRBV29-1 and TRBJ2-7; tentative D call: TRBD2 (6 bases). Germline CDR1 is SQVTM and CDR2 is ANQGSEA. This CDR3 is built from 14 residues. V gave up 6 bases and J gave up 5 bases, with 20 bases separating them. The CDR3 coding sequence is TGCAGCGTCGTGCCCGACAGACCGGGGGACGAGCAGTACTTC. It encodes CSVVPDRPGDEQYF.